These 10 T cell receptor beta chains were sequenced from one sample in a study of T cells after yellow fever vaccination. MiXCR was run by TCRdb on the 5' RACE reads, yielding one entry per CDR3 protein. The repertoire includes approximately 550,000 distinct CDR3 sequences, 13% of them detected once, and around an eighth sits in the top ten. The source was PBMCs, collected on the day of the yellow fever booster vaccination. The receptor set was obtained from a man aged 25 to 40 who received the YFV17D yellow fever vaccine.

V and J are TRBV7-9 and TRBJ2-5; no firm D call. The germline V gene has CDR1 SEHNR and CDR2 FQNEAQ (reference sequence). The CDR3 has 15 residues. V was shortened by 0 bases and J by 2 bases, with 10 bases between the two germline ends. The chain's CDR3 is CASSLAWGRQETQYF. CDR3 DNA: TGTGCCAGCAGCTTAGCGTGGGGAAGGCAAGAGACCCAGTACTTC. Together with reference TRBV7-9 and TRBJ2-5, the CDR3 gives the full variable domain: DTGVSQNPRHKITKRGQNVTFRCDPISEHNRLYWYRQTLGQGPEFLTYFQNEAQLEKSRLLSDRFSAERPKGSFSTLEIQRTEQGDSAMYLCASSLAWGRQETQYFGPGTRLLVL.

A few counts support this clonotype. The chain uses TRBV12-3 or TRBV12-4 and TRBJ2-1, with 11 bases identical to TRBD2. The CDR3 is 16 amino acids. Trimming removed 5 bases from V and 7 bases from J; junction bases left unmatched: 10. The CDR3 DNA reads TGTGCCAGCAGTCTGGTTAGCGGGAGGGCCGGGAATGAGCAGTTCTTC. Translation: CASSLVSGRAGNEQFF.

CDR3 in DNA: TGTGCCAGCTCACCGACCGGGACAGGCCGCACAGATACGCAGTATTTT. It encodes CASSPTGTGRTDTQYF. The chain combines TRBV18 with TRBJ2-3; TRBD1 aligns across 8 bases. The CDR3 covers 16 residues. Germline V lookup: CDR1 KGHSH, CDR2 LQKENI. Losses at the gene ends were 3 bases for V and 1 base for J; bases not matched to a gene: 6.

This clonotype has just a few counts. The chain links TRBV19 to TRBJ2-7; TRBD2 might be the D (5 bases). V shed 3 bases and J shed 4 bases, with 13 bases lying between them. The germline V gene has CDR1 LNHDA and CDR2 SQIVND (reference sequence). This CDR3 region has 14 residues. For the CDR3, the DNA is TGTGCCAGTAGTATCGGAGGAAACGGGTACGAGCAGTACTTC. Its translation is CASSIGGNGYEQYF.

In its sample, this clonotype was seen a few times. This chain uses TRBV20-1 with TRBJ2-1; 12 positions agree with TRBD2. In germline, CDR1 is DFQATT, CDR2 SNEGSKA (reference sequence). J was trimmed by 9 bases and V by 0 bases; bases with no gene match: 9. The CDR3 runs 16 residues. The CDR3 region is CSARDLLGLAGSEQFF. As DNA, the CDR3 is TGCAGTGCTAGAGATCTCCTGGGACTAGCGGGTAGTGAGCAGTTCTTC.

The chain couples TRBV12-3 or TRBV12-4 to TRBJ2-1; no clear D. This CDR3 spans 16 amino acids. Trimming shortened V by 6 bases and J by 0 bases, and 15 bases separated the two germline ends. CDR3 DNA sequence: TGTGCCAGCAGGCCCGGGTGGACGAGCTCCTACAATGAGCAGTTCTTC. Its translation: CASRPGWTSSYNEQFF.

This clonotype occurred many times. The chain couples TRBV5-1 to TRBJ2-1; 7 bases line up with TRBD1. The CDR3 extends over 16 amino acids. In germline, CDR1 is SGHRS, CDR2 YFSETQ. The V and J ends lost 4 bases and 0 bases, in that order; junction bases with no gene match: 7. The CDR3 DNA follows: TGCGCCAGCAGCCGAGGGGGCGGTAGCTCCTACAATGAGCAGTTCTTC. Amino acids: CASSRGGGSSYNEQFF.

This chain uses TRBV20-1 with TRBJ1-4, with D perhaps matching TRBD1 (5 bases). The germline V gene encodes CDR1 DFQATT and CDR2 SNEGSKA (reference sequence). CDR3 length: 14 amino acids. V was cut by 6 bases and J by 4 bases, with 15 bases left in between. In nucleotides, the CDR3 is TGCAGTGCCAGCCTTGGGGGGGGTAATGAAAAACTGTTTTTT. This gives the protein CSASLGGGNEKLFF.

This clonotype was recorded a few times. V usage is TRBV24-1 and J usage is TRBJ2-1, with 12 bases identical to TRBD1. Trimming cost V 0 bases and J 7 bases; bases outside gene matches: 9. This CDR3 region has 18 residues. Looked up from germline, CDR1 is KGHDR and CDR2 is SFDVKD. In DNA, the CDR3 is TGTGCCACCAGTGATTTGCGTCCGGGACAGGGGGCGAAGAATGAGCAGTTCTTC. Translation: CATSDLRPGQGAKNEQFF.

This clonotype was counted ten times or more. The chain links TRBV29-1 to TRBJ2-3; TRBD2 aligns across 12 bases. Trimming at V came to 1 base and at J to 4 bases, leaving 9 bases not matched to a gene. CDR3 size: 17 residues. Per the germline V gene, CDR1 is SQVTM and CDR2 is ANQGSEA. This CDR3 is CSVEVGPSGRAPDTQYF. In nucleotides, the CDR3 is TGCAGCGTTGAAGTAGGCCCTAGCGGGAGGGCCCCAGATACGCAGTATTTT.